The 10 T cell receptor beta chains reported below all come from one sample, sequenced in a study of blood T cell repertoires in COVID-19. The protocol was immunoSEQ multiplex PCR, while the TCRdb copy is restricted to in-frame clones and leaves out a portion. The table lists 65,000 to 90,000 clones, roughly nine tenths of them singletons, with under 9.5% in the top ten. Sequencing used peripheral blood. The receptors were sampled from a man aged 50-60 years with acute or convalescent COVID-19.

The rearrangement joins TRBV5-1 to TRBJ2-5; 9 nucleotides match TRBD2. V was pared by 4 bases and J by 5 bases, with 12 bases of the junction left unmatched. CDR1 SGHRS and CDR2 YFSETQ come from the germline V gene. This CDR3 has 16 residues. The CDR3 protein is CASSAMGLAGAETQYF. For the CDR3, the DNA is TGCGCCAGCAGCGCGATGGGACTAGCAGGAGCGGAGACCCAGTACTTC.

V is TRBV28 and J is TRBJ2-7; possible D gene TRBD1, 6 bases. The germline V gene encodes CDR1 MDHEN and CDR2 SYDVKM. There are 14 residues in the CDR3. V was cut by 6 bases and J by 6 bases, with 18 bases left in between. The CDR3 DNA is TGTGCCAGCAGCCCGGTACAGGGTACTGGCGAGCAGTACGTC. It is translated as CASSPVQGTGEQYV.

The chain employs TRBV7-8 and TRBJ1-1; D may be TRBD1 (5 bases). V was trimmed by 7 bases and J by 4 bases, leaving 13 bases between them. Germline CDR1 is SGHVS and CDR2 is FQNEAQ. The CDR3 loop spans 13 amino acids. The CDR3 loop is CASKRTGGTEAFF. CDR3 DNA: TGTGCCAGCAAAAGAACGGGGGGCACTGAAGCTTTCTTT. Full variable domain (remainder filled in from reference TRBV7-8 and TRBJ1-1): GAGVSQSPRYKVAKRGQDVALRCDPISGHVSLFWYQQALGQGPEFLTYFQNEAQLDKSGLPSDRFFAERPEGSVSTLKIQRTQQEDSAVYLCASKRTGGTEAFFGQGTRLTVV.

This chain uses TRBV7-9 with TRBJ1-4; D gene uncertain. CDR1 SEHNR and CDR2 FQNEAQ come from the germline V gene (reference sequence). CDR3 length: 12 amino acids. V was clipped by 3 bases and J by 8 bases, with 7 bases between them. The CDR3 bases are TGTGCCAGCAGCTTGGGAGAGGAAAAACTGTTTTTT. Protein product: CASSLGEEKLFF.

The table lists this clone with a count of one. CDR3 DNA: TGTGCCAGTAGACCCCGGACAGGGAGTAACTATGGCTACACCTTC. It translates to CASRPRTGSNYGYTF. The genes are TRBV19 and TRBJ1-2; 8 nucleotides align to TRBD1. This CDR3 contains 15 residues. The germline gives CDR1 LNHDA, CDR2 SQIVND (reference sequence). V dropped 6 bases and J dropped 1; count of bases not matched to a gene: 7.

The CDR3 DNA sequence: TGTGCCAGCAGTGAAGCGGGCGGGTTTAATCAGCCCCAGCATTTT. Protein: CASSEAGGFNQPQHF. V usage is TRBV6-1 and J usage is TRBJ1-5; D is ambiguous. The CDR3 consists of 15 residues. V was cut by 0 bases and J by 4 bases, with 10 bases left in between. The germline V gene has CDR1 MNHNS and CDR2 SASEGT.

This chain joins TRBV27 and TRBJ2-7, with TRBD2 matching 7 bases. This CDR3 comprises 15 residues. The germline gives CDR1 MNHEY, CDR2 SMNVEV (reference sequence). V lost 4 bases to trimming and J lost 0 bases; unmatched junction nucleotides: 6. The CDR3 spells CASSSSGAYSYEQYF. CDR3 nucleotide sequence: TGTGCCAGCAGTTCCAGCGGGGCCTACTCCTACGAGCAGTACTTC.

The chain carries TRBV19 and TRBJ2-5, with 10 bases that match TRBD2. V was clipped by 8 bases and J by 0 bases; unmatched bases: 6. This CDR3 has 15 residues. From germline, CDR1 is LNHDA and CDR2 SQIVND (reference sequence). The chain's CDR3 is CASGDSGGHQETQYF. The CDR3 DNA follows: TGTGCCAGTGGGGATAGCGGGGGGCACCAAGAGACCCAGTACTTC.

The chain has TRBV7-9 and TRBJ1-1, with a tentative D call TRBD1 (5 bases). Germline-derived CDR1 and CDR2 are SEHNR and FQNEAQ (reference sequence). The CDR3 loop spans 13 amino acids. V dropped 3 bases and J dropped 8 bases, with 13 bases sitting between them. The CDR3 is CASSFERGREAFF. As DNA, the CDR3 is TGTGCCAGCAGCTTTGAACGGGGGAGGGAAGCTTTCTTT.

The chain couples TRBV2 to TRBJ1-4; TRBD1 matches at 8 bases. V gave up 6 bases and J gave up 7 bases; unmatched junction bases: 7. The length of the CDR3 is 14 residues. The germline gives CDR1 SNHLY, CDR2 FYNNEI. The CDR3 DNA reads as TGTGCCAGCAGACAACAGGGGGTGGGTGAAAAACTGTTTTTT. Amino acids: CASRQQGVGEKLFF.